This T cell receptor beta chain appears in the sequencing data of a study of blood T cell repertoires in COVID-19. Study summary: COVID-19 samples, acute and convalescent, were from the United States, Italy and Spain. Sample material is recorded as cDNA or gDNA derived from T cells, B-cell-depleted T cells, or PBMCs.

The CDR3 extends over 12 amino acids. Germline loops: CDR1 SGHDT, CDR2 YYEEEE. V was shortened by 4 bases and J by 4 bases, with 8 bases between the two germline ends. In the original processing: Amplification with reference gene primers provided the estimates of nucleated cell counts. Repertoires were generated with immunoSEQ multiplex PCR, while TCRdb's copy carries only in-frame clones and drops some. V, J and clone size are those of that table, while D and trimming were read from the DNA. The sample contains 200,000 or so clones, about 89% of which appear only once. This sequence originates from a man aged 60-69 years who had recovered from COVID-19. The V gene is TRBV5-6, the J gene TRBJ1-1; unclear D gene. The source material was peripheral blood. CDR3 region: CASSQTITEAFF. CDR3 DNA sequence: TGTGCCAGCAGCCAGACAATCACTGAAGCTTTCTTT.